In this sample, the clone carrying this T cell receptor beta chain is medium-sized. Its target is not known. The template was genomic DNA from peripheral blood, not RNA. This record belongs to a study of T cell repertoires in aging, cancer and after chemotherapy. Study-wide points: Healthy donors lost TCR diversity with age mainly through richness, cancer patients through richness and evenness.

TRB rearrangements spanning V, D and J were amplified using mixed TRB-A/B primers. TCRdb processed the multiplex PCR reads anew with MiXCR; each CDR3 protein has one entry. This sample carries some 19,000 distinct CDR3 sequences, about 37% of them seen once, and the ten largest clones take more than 15%. The sequence derives from a human donor with a solid tumor. The sample comprised blood.

CDR3: CASSTDRGRSTGELFF. CDR3 in DNA: TGTGCCAGCAGCACCGACAGGGGGCGTAGCACCGGGGAGCTGTTTTTT. The rearrangement uses TRBV6-5 and TRBJ2-2; 10 bases agree with TRBD1. Per the germline V gene, CDR1 is MNHEY and CDR2 is SVGAGI. After removal of 6 bases from V and 4 bases from J, the junction contained 8 bases not matched to a gene. This CDR3 contains 16 residues.